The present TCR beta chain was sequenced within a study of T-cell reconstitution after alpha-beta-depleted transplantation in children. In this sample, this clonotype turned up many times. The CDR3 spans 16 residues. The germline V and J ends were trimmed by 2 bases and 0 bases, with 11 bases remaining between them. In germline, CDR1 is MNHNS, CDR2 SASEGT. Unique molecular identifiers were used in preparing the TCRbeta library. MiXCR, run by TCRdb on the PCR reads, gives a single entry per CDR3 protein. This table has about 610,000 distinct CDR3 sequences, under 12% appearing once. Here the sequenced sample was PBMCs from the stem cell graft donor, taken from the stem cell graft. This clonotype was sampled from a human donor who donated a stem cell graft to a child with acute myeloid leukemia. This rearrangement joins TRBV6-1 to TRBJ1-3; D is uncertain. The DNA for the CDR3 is TGTGCCAGCAGTGAAATCGGACGGATCTCTGGAAACACCATATATTTT. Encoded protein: CASSEIGRISGNTIYF.